This entry lists 26 T cell receptor beta chains sequenced from one sample in a study of control samples from healthy donors and cancer patients. Profiled with immunoSEQ multiplex PCR; TCRdb holds only in-frame clones, not every one. The sample lists fewer than 250,000 clones, roughly nine tenths seen once, with 1.5% to 2% in the top ten. Sequenced input: blood. The receptors originated from a man aged 30 to 45 in good health.

The V and J genes are TRBV6-5 and TRBJ2-7; 9 nucleotides agree with TRBD2. Germline trimming cut 0 bases from V and 2 bases from J; bases unmatched to any gene: 2. Per germline, CDR1 MNHEY and CDR2 SVGAGI. The CDR3 has 15 amino acids. The CDR3 protein is CASSYSSGGTYEQYF. The CDR3 DNA sequence: TGTGCCAGCAGTTACTCTAGCGGGGGAACCTACGAGCAGTACTTC.

This chain connects TRBV10-1 to TRBJ1-1; D gene unclear. The length of the CDR3 is 13 residues. The germline CDR1 and CDR2 sequences are WNHNN and SYGVQD (reference sequence). With 3 bases removed from V and 1 base from J, the gap between germline ends came to 6 bases. The chain's CDR3 is CASSEESNTEAFF. CDR3 in DNA: TGCGCCAGCAGTGAAGAATCGAACACTGAAGCTTTCTTT.

V usage is TRBV6-5 and J usage is TRBJ2-7, with D uncertain. The CDR3 consists of 14 residues. The V gene lost 8 bases and the J gene lost 0 bases, with 14 bases spanning the gap. Germline CDR1 MNHEY, CDR2 SVGAGI. CDR3 region: CASWEKLSSYEQYF. The CDR3 DNA sequence: TGTGCCAGCTGGGAAAAATTGAGCTCCTACGAGCAGTACTTC.

The genes are TRBV6-2 or TRBV6-3 and TRBJ2-3; D call uncertain. Germline V gene sequence: CDR1 MNHEY, CDR2 SVGEGT. V lost 3 bases and J 3 bases, leaving 16 bases between the germline ends. CDR3 length equals 16 residues. CDR3 bases: TGTGCCAGCAGTTATGCAAGATACAAAGGTACAGATACGCAGTATTTT. Protein sequence: CASSYARYKGTDTQYF.

The chain employs TRBV24-1 and TRBJ2-1; TRBD1 agrees at 8 bases. The CDR3 runs to 15 residues. Per the germline V gene, CDR1 is KGHDR and CDR2 is SFDVKD. V was clipped by 5 bases and J by 9 bases; unmatched bases: 11. DNA of the CDR3: TGTGCCACCAGTGGTAAAGGACAGGGTGGTAGTGAGCAGTTCTTC. It is translated as CATSGKGQGGSEQFF.

This chain links TRBV10-3 with TRBJ1-1; D is unclear. Germline V gene data show CDR1 as ENHRY and CDR2 as SYGVKD. The CDR3 has 13 amino acids. Trimming removed 4 bases at V and 1 base at J, with 7 bases between. In DNA form, the CDR3 reads TGTGCCATCAGTGCGACGCCGAACACTGAAGCTTTCTTT. This codes for CAISATPNTEAFF.

V usage is TRBV6-1 and J usage is TRBJ1-5; TRBD1 matches at 9 bases. Trimming cost V 5 bases and J 1 base; bases outside gene matches: 6. Germline CDR1 and CDR2: MNHNS and SASEGT. The CDR3 is 16 residues long. CDR3: CASSQGTGKSNQPQHF. For the CDR3, the DNA is TGTGCCAGCAGTCAAGGGACAGGGAAAAGCAATCAGCCCCAGCATTTT.

The rearrangement links TRBV6-1 to TRBJ2-3; 9 positions match TRBD2. Trimming removed 3 bases from V and 2 bases from J; junction bases left unmatched: 6. CDR3 size: 16 residues. Germline V gene sequence: CDR1 MNHNS, CDR2 SASEGT. CDR3 amino acids: CASSDRAGGYTDTQYF. The CDR3 bases are TGTGCCAGCAGTGACAGAGCGGGGGGCTACACAGATACGCAGTATTTT.

CDR3 residues: CASSLGDRGLQETQYF. CDR3 coding DNA: TGTGCCAGCAGCTTAGGAGACAGGGGACTCCAAGAGACCCAGTACTTC. This sequence joins TRBV11-2 and TRBJ2-5; 8 nucleotides match TRBD1. With V trimmed by 1 base and J by 1 base, 5 bases remained unmatched. CDR1 is SGHAT and CDR2 is FQNNGV in the germline V gene. The length of the CDR3 is 16 residues.

This clone has a single count. This chain joins TRBV6-5 and TRBJ2-1; weak D call: TRBD1 (5 bases). This CDR3 has 16 amino acids. The V gene lost 2 bases and the J gene lost 0 bases, with 11 bases spanning the gap. Germline CDR1 is MNHEY and CDR2 is SVGAGI. CDR3 amino acids: CASSYDSLSSYNEQFF. CDR3 DNA sequence: TGTGCCAGCAGTTACGACAGTCTGAGCTCCTACAATGAGCAGTTCTTC.

In its sample, this clone was seen once. One end of the junction is discordant with germline, which a read error may explain. The chain couples TRBV30 to TRBJ1-1; 9 bases align to TRBD1. Looked up from germline, CDR1 is GTSNPN and CDR2 is SVGIG (reference sequence). The CDR3 contains 13 residues. CDR3 region: CAWSGQQGAGRVF. CDR3 bases: TGTGCCTGGAGTGGCCAACAGGGGGCCGGTCGGGTCTTT.

The chain joins TRBV5-1 to TRBJ1-1; D might be TRBD1 (5 bases). The CDR3 spans 15 residues. Trimming shortened V by 0 bases and J by 1 base, and 10 bases separated the two germline ends. From germline, CDR1 is SGHRS and CDR2 YFSETQ. The CDR3 DNA reads TGCGCCAGCAGCTTGGATGGGGCGGGGAACACTGAAGCTTTCTTT. Translation gives CASSLDGAGNTEAFF.

The rearrangement uses TRBV4-1 and TRBJ1-4, with a weak D call TRBD1 (5 bases). V was pared by 4 bases and J by 0 bases, with 15 bases between. CDR1 is MGHRA and CDR2 is YSYEKL in the germline V gene. The CDR3 spans 17 residues. CDR3 amino acids: CASSPLGTGTTNEKLFF. The CDR3, as DNA: TGCGCCAGCAGCCCCCTGGGGACCGGCACAACTAATGAAAAACTGTTTTTT.

J is TRBJ1-3 and V is TRBV28; D is perhaps TRBD1 (6 bases). V was cut by 6 bases and J by 3 bases, with 18 bases left in between. Germline-derived CDR1 and CDR2 are MDHEN and SYDVKM. This CDR3 spans 16 amino acids. Written as DNA, the CDR3 is TGTGCCAGCAGGGGGGGACATCGACTCGGTGGAAACACCATATATTTT. Its translation is CASRGGHRLGGNTIYF.

The chain joins TRBV27 to TRBJ1-2; D is possibly TRBD1 (5 bases). V lost 8 bases to trimming and J lost 4 bases, with 23 bases between them. The germline CDR1 and CDR2 sequences are MNHEY and SMNVEV (reference sequence). This CDR3 comprises 16 residues. The CDR3 here is CASGPIEIRRGYGYTF. CDR3 DNA sequence: TGTGCCAGCGGACCCATCGAGATCCGGAGGGGCTATGGCTACACCTTC.

This clone was seen once. This chain uses TRBV4-1 with TRBJ1-2, with D perhaps matching TRBD1 (6 bases). Trimming left V 4 bases short and J 0 bases short, with 12 bases between. CDR1 MGHRA and CDR2 YSYEKL come from the germline V gene. The CDR3 extends over 15 amino acids. The CDR3 coding sequence is TGCGCCAGCAGCCTCGTGGGGACAACTAACTATGGCTACACCTTC. Encoded protein: CASSLVGTTNYGYTF.

This chain links TRBV6-5 with TRBJ1-1; tentative D call: TRBD1 (5 bases). This CDR3 is 15 amino acids long. V shed 0 bases and J shed 3 bases, with 11 bases lying between them. CDR1 MNHEY and CDR2 SVGAGI come from the germline V gene. The CDR3 coding sequence is TGTGCCAGCAGTTACTCCTCAGGGAGGTACACTGAAGCTTTCTTT. Its protein is CASSYSSGRYTEAFF.

This clone occurred a few times. The rearrangement joins TRBV6-6 to TRBJ1-4, with 8 nucleotides matching TRBD1. CDR3 length equals 15 residues. Per germline, CDR1 MNHNY and CDR2 SVGAGI (reference sequence). V dropped 5 bases and J dropped 7; count of bases not matched to a gene: 9. CDR3: CASSRLTGVGEKLFF. The CDR3 bases are TGTGCCAGCAGTCGCTTGACAGGGGTTGGTGAAAAACTGTTTTTT.

As to this clone: Additional DNA sequences in this sample encode the identical CDR3. V usage is TRBV29-1 and J usage is TRBJ2-6; D remains ambiguous. Germline V gene lookup returns CDR1 SQVTM and CDR2 ANQGSEA. V lost 6 bases to trimming and J lost 0 bases, with 6 bases between them. This CDR3 is 13 amino acids long. The CDR3 reads CSVAVSGANVLTF. CDR3 nucleotides: TGCAGCGTCGCAGTCTCTGGGGCCAACGTCCTGACTTTC.

This clone was seen a single time. The genes are TRBV9 and TRBJ2-1; TRBD2 matches 14 bases. The ends lost 4 bases at V and 4 bases at J; junction bases unmatched: 16. The CDR3 sequence is 20 residues long. In germline, CDR1 is SGDLS, CDR2 YYNGEE. The CDR3: CASSPRLAGGPKTPYNEQFF. The DNA for the CDR3 is TGTGCCAGCAGCCCCAGACTAGCGGGGGGGCCGAAGACGCCGTACAATGAGCAGTTCTTC.

The chain is built from TRBV2 and TRBJ2-7; D is uncertain. This CDR3 has 13 residues. Trimming pared 2 bases from V and 2 bases from J, leaving 7 bases between. Germline loops: CDR1 SNHLY, CDR2 FYNNEI. CDR3 region: CASSETTAYEQYF. The DNA of the CDR3 is TGTGCCAGCAGTGAAACCACAGCCTACGAGCAGTACTTC. Supplemented by reference TRBV2 and TRBJ2-7, the full variable domain reads EPEVTQTPSHQVTQMGQEVILRCVPISNHLYFYWYRQILGQKVEFLVSFYNNEISEKSEIFDDQFSVERPDGSNFTLKIRSTKLEDSAMYFCASSETTAYEQYFGPGTRLTVT.

This chain uses TRBV2 with TRBJ1-1; D may be TRBD1 (6 bases). V was clipped by 8 bases and J by 2 bases, with 18 bases between them. The CDR3 contains 15 residues. Germline lookup yields CDR1 SNHLY and CDR2 FYNNEI. Here the CDR3 reads CASGGRDTQNTEAFF. CDR3 bases: TGTGCCAGCGGCGGCCGGGACACTCAAAACACTGAAGCTTTCTTT.

The chain links TRBV5-5 to TRBJ1-1; TRBD1 matches 8 bases. Germline CDR1 SGHKS, CDR2 YYEKEE (reference sequence). The CDR3 length is 14 residues. J was trimmed by 10 bases and V by 5 bases; bases with no gene match: 13. CDR3 sequence (DNA): TGTGCCAGCAGAACACCTGCAGGGGGCAGAGGAGCTTTCTTT. Its protein is CASRTPAGGRGAFF.

CDR3 in amino acids: CASRIPGLAIHEQYF. The CDR3 DNA reads as TGTGCCAGCAGGATACCGGGACTAGCCATCCACGAGCAGTACTTC. This chain joins TRBV6-5 and TRBJ2-7, with 9 nucleotides matching TRBD2. The CDR3 length is 15 residues. The V gene end was trimmed by 6 bases and the J gene end by 5 bases; junction bases not matched to a gene: 11. Looked up from germline, CDR1 is MNHEY and CDR2 is SVGAGI.

This clone was counted a single time. This chain links TRBV2 with TRBJ2-3; D gene unclear. V lost 6 bases, J lost 1 base, and 20 bases lay in between. The CDR3 consists of 17 residues. The germline CDR1 and CDR2 sequences are SNHLY and FYNNEI. CDR3 amino acids: CASRVTMSPTRTDTQYF. CDR3 nucleotides: TGTGCCAGCAGGGTTACTATGTCGCCCACCCGCACAGATACGCAGTATTTT. Drawing the rest from reference TRBV2 and TRBJ2-3, the complete variable domain is EPEVTQTPSHQVTQMGQEVILRCVPISNHLYFYWYRQILGQKVEFLVSFYNNEISEKSEIFDDQFSVERPDGSNFTLKIRSTKLEDSAMYFCASRVTMSPTRTDTQYFGPGTRLTVL.

The chain couples TRBV6-5 to TRBJ2-2; D may correspond to TRBD1 or TRBD2 (5 bases each). The length of the CDR3 is 15 residues. Germline V gene data show CDR1 as MNHEY and CDR2 as SVGAGI. V lost 6 bases and J lost 6, with 17 bases in between. The CDR3 DNA follows: TGTGCCAGCAGCCTCACTAGGGGTACAGCCGGGGAGCTGTTTTTT. Translated: CASSLTRGTAGELFF.